This T cell receptor (beta chain) was sequenced for a study of response to subunit inactivated influenza vaccine. Findings and caveats of the study: Few additional T cells are recruited per seasonal influenza vaccination, authors suggested.

Germline CDR1 and CDR2: DFQATT and SNEGSKA (reference sequence). Trimming left V 5 bases short and J 2 bases short, with 16 bases between. The CDR3 loop spans 15 amino acids. For this clonotype: Its antigen is undetermined.

TCRdb itself ran the RT-PCR reads through MiXCR, one entry per CDR3 protein. The sample records 450,000 to 500,000 distinct CDR3 sequences, approximately 11% being singletons. This clonotype originated in a man aged 45 to 65 who received an inactivated influenza vaccine. This specimen consisted of PBMCs from blood, obtained 40 to 50 days after vaccination. This chain uses TRBV20-1 with TRBJ2-4; D is undetermined. In DNA, the CDR3 is TGCAGTGCTGCTAAGAATGGACGGTCCAAAAACATTCAGTACTTC. It yields the protein CSAAKNGRSKNIQYF.